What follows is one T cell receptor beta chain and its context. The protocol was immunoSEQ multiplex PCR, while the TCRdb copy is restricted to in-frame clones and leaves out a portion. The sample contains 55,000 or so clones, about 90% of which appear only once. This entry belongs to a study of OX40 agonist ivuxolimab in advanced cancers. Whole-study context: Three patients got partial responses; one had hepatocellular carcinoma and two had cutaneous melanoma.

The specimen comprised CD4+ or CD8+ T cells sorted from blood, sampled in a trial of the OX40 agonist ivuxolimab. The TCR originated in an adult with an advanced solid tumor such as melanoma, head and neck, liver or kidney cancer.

For the CDR3, the DNA is TGTGCCAGCAGCGTGACTAGCGGGGGGCCGATGGAGCAGTTCTTC. It codes for CASSVTSGGPMEQFF. This chain joins TRBV9 and TRBJ2-1, with 13 bases aligning to TRBD2. The junction had 6 bases not matched to a gene; V was cut back by 2 bases and J by 10 bases. The germline V gene has CDR1 SGDLS and CDR2 YYNGEE. The CDR3 contains 15 residues. Full variable domain (missing parts from reference TRBV9 and TRBJ2-1): DSGVTQTPKHLITATGQRVTLRCSPRSGDLSVYWYQQSLDQGLQFLIQYYNGEERAKGNILERFSAQQFPDLHSELNLSSLELGDSALYFCASSVTSGGPMEQFFGPGTRLTVL.